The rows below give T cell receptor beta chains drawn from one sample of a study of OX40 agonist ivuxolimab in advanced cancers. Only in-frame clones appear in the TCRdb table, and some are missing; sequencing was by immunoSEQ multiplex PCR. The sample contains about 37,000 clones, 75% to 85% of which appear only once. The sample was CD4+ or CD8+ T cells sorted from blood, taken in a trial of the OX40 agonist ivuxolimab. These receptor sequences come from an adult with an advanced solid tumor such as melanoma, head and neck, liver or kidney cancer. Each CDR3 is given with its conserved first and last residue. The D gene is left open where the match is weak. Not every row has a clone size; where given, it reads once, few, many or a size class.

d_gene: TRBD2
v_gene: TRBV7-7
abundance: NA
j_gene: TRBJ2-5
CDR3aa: CASSFAAPGLAGLQETQYF
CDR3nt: TGTGCCAGCAGCTTTGCCGCTCCGGGACTAGCGGGCCTACAAGAGACCCAGTACTTC

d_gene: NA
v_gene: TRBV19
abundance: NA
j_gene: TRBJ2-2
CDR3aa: CASSLRANTGELFF
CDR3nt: TGTGCCAGTAGCCTAAGGGCGAACACCGGGGAGCTGTTTTTT

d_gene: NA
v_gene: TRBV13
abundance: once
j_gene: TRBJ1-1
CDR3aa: CASSLEQGYTEAFF
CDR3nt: TGTGCCAGCAGCTTAGAACAGGGTTACACTGAAGCTTTCTTT

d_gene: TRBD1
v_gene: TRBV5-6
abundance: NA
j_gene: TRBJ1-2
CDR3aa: CASSFRTGGIVYGYTF
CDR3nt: TGTGCCAGCAGCTTTAGGACAGGGGGCATTGTCTATGGCTACACCTTC

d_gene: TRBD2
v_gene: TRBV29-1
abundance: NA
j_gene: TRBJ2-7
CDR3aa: CSVEIPSGFYEQYF
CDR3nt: TGCAGCGTTGAAATTCCTAGCGGATTCTACGAGCAGTACTTC

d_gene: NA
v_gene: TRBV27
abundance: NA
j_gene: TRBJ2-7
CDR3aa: CASRDGSYEQYF
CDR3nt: TGTGCCAGCAGGGACGGCTCCTACGAGCAGTACTTC

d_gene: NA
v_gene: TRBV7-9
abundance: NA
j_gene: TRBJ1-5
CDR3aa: CASSLSGDNQPQHF
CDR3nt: TGTGCCAGCAGCTTATCGGGGGACAATCAGCCCCAGCATTTT

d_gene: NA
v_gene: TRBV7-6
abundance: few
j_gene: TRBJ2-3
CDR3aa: CASSLGADTQYF
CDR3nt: TGTGCCAGCAGCTTAGGGGCAGATACGCAGTATTTT

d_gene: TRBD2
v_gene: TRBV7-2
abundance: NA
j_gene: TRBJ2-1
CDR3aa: CASSLSGGKYNEQFF
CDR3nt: TGTGCCAGCAGCTTGAGCGGGGGGAAATACAATGAGCAGTTCTTC

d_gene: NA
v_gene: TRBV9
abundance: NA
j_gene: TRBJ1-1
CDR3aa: CASSSQGSNTEAFF
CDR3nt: TGTGCCAGCAGCTCGCAGGGTTCGAACACTGAAGCTTTCTTT

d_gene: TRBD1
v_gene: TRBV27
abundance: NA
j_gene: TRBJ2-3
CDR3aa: CASSFGGQLTDTQYF
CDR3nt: TGTGCCAGCAGTTTTGGGGGACAGCTCACAGATACGCAGTATTTT

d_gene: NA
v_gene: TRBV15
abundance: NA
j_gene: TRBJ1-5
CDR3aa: CATSRGRSNQPQHF
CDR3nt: TGTGCCACCAGCAGAGGGCGGAGCAATCAGCCCCAGCATTTT

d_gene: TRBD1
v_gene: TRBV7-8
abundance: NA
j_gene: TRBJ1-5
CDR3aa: CASSLGGTAENQPQHF
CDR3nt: TGTGCCAGCAGCTTAGGGGGGACAGCAGAAAATCAGCCCCAGCATTTT

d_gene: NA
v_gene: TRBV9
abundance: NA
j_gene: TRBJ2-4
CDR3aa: CASSVGYRDLAKNIQYF
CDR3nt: TGTGCCAGCAGCGTAGGGTACAGGGATCTAGCCAAAAACATTCAGTACTTC

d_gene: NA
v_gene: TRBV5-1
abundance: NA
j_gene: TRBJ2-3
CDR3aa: CASSLVSGRTDTQYF
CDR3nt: TGCGCCAGCAGCTTGGTCTCAGGGAGGACAGATACGCAGTATTTT

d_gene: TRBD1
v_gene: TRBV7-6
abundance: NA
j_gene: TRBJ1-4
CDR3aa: CASSLYPAGGASTNEKLFF
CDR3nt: TGTGCCAGCAGCTTATACCCGGCAGGGGGCGCTTCTACTAATGAAAAACTGTTTTTT

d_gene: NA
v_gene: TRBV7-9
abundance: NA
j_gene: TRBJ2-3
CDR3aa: CASSPYSSDTQYF
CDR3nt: TGTGCCAGCAGCCCTTACTCTTCAGATACGCAGTATTTT

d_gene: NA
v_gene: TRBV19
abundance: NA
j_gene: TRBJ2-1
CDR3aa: CASSIMAGPYNEQFF
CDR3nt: TGTGCCAGTAGTATTATGGCGGGACCCTACAATGAGCAGTTCTTC

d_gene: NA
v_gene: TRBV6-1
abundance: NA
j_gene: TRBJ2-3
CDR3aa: CASSEGGATDTQYF
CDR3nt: TGTGCCAGCAGTGAGGGGGGGGCCACAGATACGCAGTATTTT

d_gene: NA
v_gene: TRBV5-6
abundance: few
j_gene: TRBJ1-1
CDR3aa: CASSGLRSMNTEAFF
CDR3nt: TGTGCCAGCAGCGGGCTCAGGTCCATGAACACTGAAGCTTTCTTT

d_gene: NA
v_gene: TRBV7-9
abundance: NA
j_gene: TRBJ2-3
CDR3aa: CASSLTGGSTDTQYF
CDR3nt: TGTGCCAGCAGCTTAACGGGCGGAAGCACAGATACGCAGTATTTT

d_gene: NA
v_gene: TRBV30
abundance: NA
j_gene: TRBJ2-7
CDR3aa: CAWSGTGTYEQYF
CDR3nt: TGTGCCTGGAGTGGAACCGGGACCTACGAGCAGTACTTC

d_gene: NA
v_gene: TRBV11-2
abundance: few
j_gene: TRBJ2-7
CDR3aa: CASSLGPGRYEQYF
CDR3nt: TGTGCCAGCAGCTTAGGGCCTGGGCGGTACGAGCAGTACTTC

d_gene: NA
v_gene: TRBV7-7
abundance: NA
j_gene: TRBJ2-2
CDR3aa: CASSRDLNTGELFF
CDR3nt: TGTGCTAGCAGCCGGGACTTAAACACCGGGGAGCTGTTTTTT